One and the same sample provided the 18 T cell receptor beta chains below, sequenced in a study of cytomegalovirus exposure and HLA in healthy donors. The assay was immunoSEQ multiplex PCR, and TCRdb's table has in-frame clones only and misses some. The table has about 44,000 clones, more than 85% seen once; the top ten hold 2% to 2.5%. Sequencing input: PBMCs. The receptors come from a woman under 30 in good health and CMV-seronegative.

The CDR3 region is CASSQDRSSGGLYNEQFF. The CDR3 coding sequence is TGTGCCAGCAGCCAAGATCGGTCTAGCGGGGGGTTGTACAATGAGCAGTTCTTC. The chain carries TRBV14 and TRBJ2-1; TRBD2 matches 11 bases. This CDR3 has 18 residues. Per the germline V gene, CDR1 is SGHDN and CDR2 is FVKESK. The junction had 8 bases not matched to a gene; V was cut back by 0 bases and J by 4 bases.

The chain employs TRBV6-5 and TRBJ1-2; 7 bases agree with TRBD1. This CDR3 comprises 12 residues. V lost 6 bases, J lost 4 bases, and 2 bases stayed unmatched. Per germline, CDR1 MNHEY and CDR2 SVGAGI. The CDR3: CASRDRFYGYTF. The CDR3 coding sequence is TGTGCCAGCAGGGACAGGTTCTATGGCTACACCTTC.

The chain links TRBV30 to TRBJ1-1; 10 bases align to TRBD1. CDR3 length: 14 amino acids. From germline, CDR1 is GTSNPN and CDR2 SVGIG (reference sequence). After removal of 5 bases from V and 1 base from J, the junction contained 4 bases not matched to a gene. The CDR3 is CAWRRQGANTEAFF. The CDR3 DNA reads TGTGCCTGGCGACGACAGGGGGCGAACACTGAAGCTTTCTTT.

The chain links TRBV27 to TRBJ1-1, with D unresolved. The germline gives CDR1 MNHEY, CDR2 SMNVEV (reference sequence). With 5 bases removed from V and 4 bases from J, the gap between germline ends came to 14 bases. The length of the CDR3 is 14 residues. This CDR3 reads CASSTRSEATEAFF. CDR3 nucleotide sequence: TGTGCCAGCAGTACCCGGTCCGAGGCCACTGAAGCTTTCTTT.

The V gene is TRBV20-1, the J gene TRBJ2-5; D is undetermined. The V end was cut by 0 bases, the J end by 5 bases, with 4 bases between. This CDR3 is built from 11 residues. Germline V lookup: CDR1 DFQATT, CDR2 SNEGSKA (reference sequence). The chain's CDR3 is CSARDLETQYF. The CDR3 DNA reads TGCAGTGCTAGAGATCTGGAGACCCAGTACTTC.

The rearrangement joins TRBV7-2 to TRBJ1-5; D ambiguous. V shed 1 base and J shed 6 bases, with 7 bases lying between them. Germline CDR1 reads SGHTA; CDR2 reads FQGNSA. The CDR3 is 13 amino acids. CDR3: CASSLDPSQPQHF. The CDR3 coding sequence is TGTGCCAGCAGCTTAGATCCATCTCAGCCCCAGCATTTT.

J is TRBJ1-1 and V is TRBV5-5; D perhaps matches TRBD1 (6 bases). V dropped 4 bases and J dropped 0 bases, with 10 bases sitting between them. This CDR3 comprises 14 residues. Germline-derived CDR1 and CDR2 are SGHKS and YYEKEE (reference sequence). Here the CDR3 reads CASSLDSLNTEAFF. DNA of the CDR3: TGTGCCAGCAGCCTGGACAGTTTGAACACTGAAGCTTTCTTT.

The CDR3: CASSLWGLAGDNSYNEQFF. For the CDR3, the DNA is TGTGCCAGCAGTTTATGGGGACTAGCGGGAGATAACTCCTACAATGAGCAGTTCTTC. The chain recombines TRBV28 with TRBJ2-1; TRBD2 matches 14 bases. Germline assignment: CDR1 MDHEN and CDR2 SYDVKM. This CDR3 has 19 residues. V shed 0 bases, J shed 0 bases, and the junction held 4 bases outside the gene matches.

The J gene is TRBJ2-7, the V gene TRBV28, with TRBD2 identical over 9 bases. CDR1 is MDHEN and CDR2 is SYDVKM in the germline V gene. The V and J ends lost 5 bases and 2 bases, in that order; junction bases with no gene match: 13. The CDR3 extends over 17 amino acids. The CDR3 region is CASSLTFLAGKTYEQYF. In DNA form, the CDR3 reads TGTGCCAGCAGTCTCACCTTCCTAGCGGGGAAAACCTACGAGCAGTACTTC.

The chain carries TRBV7-9 and TRBJ1-1; 7 bases line up with TRBD1. The V and J ends lost 3 bases and 4 bases, in that order; junction bases with no gene match: 5. The germline gives CDR1 SEHNR, CDR2 FQNEAQ (reference sequence). The CDR3 sequence is 14 residues long. The CDR3 reads CASSLQGDSTEAFF. CDR3 in DNA: TGTGCCAGCAGCTTGCAAGGGGACAGCACTGAAGCTTTCTTT.

This clone came up once. This sequence joins TRBV7-2 and TRBJ2-7, with D maybe TRBD1 (5 bases). This CDR3 comprises 14 residues. V lost 3 bases, J lost 2 bases, and 11 bases lay in between. Germline CDR1 is SGHTA and CDR2 is FQGNSA. The CDR3 is CASSFSGPPYEQYF. In DNA form, the CDR3 reads TGTGCCAGCAGCTTCTCAGGGCCCCCCTACGAGCAGTACTTC.

The chain uses TRBV6-4 and TRBJ2-1, with TRBD2 identical over 9 bases. Germline V gives CDR1 MRHNA, CDR2 SNTAGT. This CDR3 is built from 18 residues. V lost 7 bases to trimming and J lost 7 bases; unmatched junction nucleotides: 20. CDR3 sequence reads: CASIPDWAGGYLWNEQFF. CDR3 bases: TGTGCCAGCATCCCCGACTGGGCGGGAGGGTATCTGTGGAATGAGCAGTTCTTC.

This rearrangement joins TRBV9 to TRBJ1-2, with D unclear. This CDR3 contains 15 residues. Trimming left V 2 bases short and J 8 bases short, with 19 bases between. Germline CDR1 SGDLS, CDR2 YYNGEE. The CDR3 sequence: CASSVDPETATGYTF. The CDR3 bases are TGTGCCAGCAGCGTGGATCCGGAGACTGCTACAGGCTACACCTTC.

The V call is TRBV19, the J call TRBJ2-3, with no clear D. The CDR3 consists of 15 residues. Trimming cost V 1 base and J 3 bases, with 11 bases left between them. Germline loops: CDR1 LNHDA, CDR2 SQIVND (reference sequence). CDR3 region: CASSIGAGQTDTQYF. The CDR3, as DNA: TGTGCCAGTAGTATAGGGGCAGGCCAAACAGATACGCAGTATTTT.

The gene calls are TRBV27 and TRBJ1-1; 9 bases fit TRBD1. The germline V gene encodes CDR1 MNHEY and CDR2 SMNVEV (reference sequence). With 8 bases clipped from V and 1 base from J, the junction kept 11 bases outside the gene matches. CDR3 length: 16 residues. The CDR3 nucleotides are TGTGCCAGCGGGACAGGGTCCACTGGTCCGAACACTGAAGCTTTCTTT. It translates to CASGTGSTGPNTEAFF.

The CDR3 DNA reads TGTGCCAGCACCAATCGGGACAATCACTACGAGCAGTACTTC. Amino acid sequence: CASTNRDNHYEQYF. The gene calls are TRBV13 and TRBJ2-7, with a weak D call TRBD1 (6 bases). CDR3 length: 14 amino acids. Germline V gene lookup returns CDR1 PRHDT and CDR2 FYEKMQ (reference sequence). The V gene lost 7 bases and the J gene lost 3 bases, with 16 bases spanning the gap.

The chain uses TRBV2 and TRBJ1-5, with 11 bases fitting TRBD1. In germline, CDR1 is SNHLY, CDR2 FYNNEI. The CDR3 totals 15 residues. V dropped 8 bases and J dropped 0; count of bases not matched to a gene: 3. Written as DNA, the CDR3 is TGTGCCAGCCGGACAGGGGGCTTTAGCAATCAGCCCCAGCATTTT. The encoded protein is CASRTGGFSNQPQHF. Full variable domain (outside the CDR3, taken from reference TRBV2 and TRBJ1-5): EPEVTQTPSHQVTQMGQEVILRCVPISNHLYFYWYRQILGQKVEFLVSFYNNEISEKSEIFDDQFSVERPDGSNFTLKIRSTKLEDSAMYFCASRTGGFSNQPQHFGDGTRLSIL.

This chain links TRBV28 with TRBJ2-1, with 8 bases that match TRBD2. This CDR3 has 17 residues. Germline assignment: CDR1 MDHEN and CDR2 SYDVKM. J gave up 7 bases and V 3 bases, and 14 bases lay outside the gene matches. The CDR3 is CASSFPYEAGAENEQFF. CDR3 coding DNA: TGTGCCAGCAGTTTCCCCTATGAAGCGGGAGCGGAAAATGAGCAGTTCTTC.